The clone carrying this T cell receptor beta chain was seen many times. The entry originates in a study of regulatory T cells in long-lasting Graves disease. Arm-PCR of CDR3 regions with iRepertoire HTBI primers generated TCR beta libraries. TCRdb processed the multiplex PCR reads anew with MiXCR; each CDR3 protein has one entry. Altogether hundreds of thousands of distinct CDR3 sequences are present, 15% being singletons, with the ten largest covering approximately 8%. V was pared by 7 bases and J by 2 bases, with 8 bases of the junction left unmatched. CDR1 SEHNR and CDR2 FQNEAQ come from the germline V gene (reference sequence). This CDR3 comprises 15 residues. Time point meaning: newly diagnosed GD, antithyroid drugs for less than 3 months. Preparation of the TCR library used RNA extracted from PBMCs. Under American Thyroid Association guidelines, Graves' disease was diagnosed. About 8.8 milliliters of peripheral blood were drawn into EDTA tubes.

These records were also assigned to another study, of T cells in Graves' hyperthyroidism and ophthalmopathy. This second study notes: The study based diagnoses on clinical symptoms, serum thyroxine and TRAb, thyroid ultrasound and orbital computed tomography.

The source of this sequence is a woman in her forties with Graves disease. This rearrangement joins TRBV7-9 to TRBJ2-1; 7 bases fit TRBD2. This material consisted of peripheral blood mononuclear cells (PBMCs), taken at new diagnosis, from a patient treated with antithyroid drugs. CDR3 amino acids: CASTKRDAPYNEQFF. CDR3 nucleotides: TGTGCCAGCACCAAGCGGGATGCCCCCTACAATGAGCAGTTCTTC.